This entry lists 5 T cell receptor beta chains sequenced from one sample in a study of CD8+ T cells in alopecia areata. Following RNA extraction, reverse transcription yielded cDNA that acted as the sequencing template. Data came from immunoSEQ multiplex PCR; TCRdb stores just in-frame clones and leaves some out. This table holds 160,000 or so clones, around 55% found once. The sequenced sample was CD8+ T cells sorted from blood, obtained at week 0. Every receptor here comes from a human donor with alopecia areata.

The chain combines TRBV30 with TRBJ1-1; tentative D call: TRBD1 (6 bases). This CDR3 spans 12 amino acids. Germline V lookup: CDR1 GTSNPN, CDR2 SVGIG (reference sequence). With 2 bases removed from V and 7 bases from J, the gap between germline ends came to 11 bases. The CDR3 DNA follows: TGTGCCTGGAGTAGGGGGTACGGTGAAGCTTTCTTT. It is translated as CAWSRGYGEAFF. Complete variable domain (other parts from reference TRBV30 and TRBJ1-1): SQTIHQWPATLVQPVGSPLSLECTVEGTSNPNLYWYRQAAGRGLQLLFYSVGIGQISSEVPQNLSASRPQDRQFILSSKKLLLSDSGFYLCAWSRGYGEAFFGQGTRLTVV.

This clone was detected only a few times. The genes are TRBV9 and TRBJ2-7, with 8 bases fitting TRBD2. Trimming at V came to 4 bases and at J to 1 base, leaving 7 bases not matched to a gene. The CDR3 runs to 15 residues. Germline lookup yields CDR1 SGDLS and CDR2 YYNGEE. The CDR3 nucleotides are TGTGCCAGCAGCCTTGGAGCGGGGGTTTCCTACGAGCAGTACTTC. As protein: CASSLGAGVSYEQYF.

CDR3 DNA sequence: TGTGCTAGTGGTACCTGGGGCACTGAAGCTTTCTTT. As protein: CASGTWGTEAFF. The rearrangement joins TRBV12-5 to TRBJ1-1; D remains unclear. CDR1 and CDR2 (germline): LGHNT, FRNRAP. The CDR3 has 12 residues. V was shortened by 5 bases and J by 4 bases, with 8 bases between the two germline ends. Supplemented by reference TRBV12-5 and TRBJ1-1, the full variable domain reads DARVTQTPRHKVTEMGQEVTMRCQPILGHNTVFWYRQTMMQGLELLAYFRNRAPLDDSGMPKDRFSAEMPDATLATLKIQPSEPRDSAVYFCASGTWGTEAFFGQGTRLTVV.

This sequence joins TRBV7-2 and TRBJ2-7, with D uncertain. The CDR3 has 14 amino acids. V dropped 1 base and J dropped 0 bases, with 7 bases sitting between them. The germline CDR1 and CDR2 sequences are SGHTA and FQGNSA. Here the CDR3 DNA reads TGTGCCAGCAGCTTAGGTGTCGGCTCCTACGAGCAGTACTTC. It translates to CASSLGVGSYEQYF.

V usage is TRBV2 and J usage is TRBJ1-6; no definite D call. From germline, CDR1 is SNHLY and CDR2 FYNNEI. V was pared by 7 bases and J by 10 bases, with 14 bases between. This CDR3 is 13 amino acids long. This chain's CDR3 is CASKYNSESPLHF. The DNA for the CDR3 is TGTGCCAGCAAGTACAATTCGGAGTCACCCCTCCACTTT. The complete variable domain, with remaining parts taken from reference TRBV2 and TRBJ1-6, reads EPEVTQTPSHQVTQMGQEVILRCVPISNHLYFYWYRQILGQKVEFLVSFYNNEISEKSEIFDDQFSVERPDGSNFTLKIRSTKLEDSAMYFCASKYNSESPLHFGNGTRLTVT.